This T cell receptor (beta chain) was retrieved from a study of regulatory T cells in long-lasting Graves disease. Specified time point: newly diagnosed GD, antithyroid drugs for less than 3 months. PBMC RNA was the source of the TCR library. Diagnosing Graves' disease relied on the American Thyroid Association guidelines. This clonotype was recorded many times. Researchers made TCR beta libraries by using iRepertoire HTBI primers and running Arm-PCR on CDR3 regions. Using its own MiXCR run on the multiplex PCR reads, TCRdb lists one record per CDR3 protein. The top ten clones hold roughly 40% of a sample with approximately 310,000 distinct CDR3 sequences, about a sixth of them seen once. The V and J ends lost 6 bases and 4 bases respectively, with 16 bases between them. Germline-derived CDR1 and CDR2 are MNHNS and SASEGT. CDR3 length: 15 residues.

This chain joins TRBV6-1 and TRBJ2-1, with TRBD1 as a possible D gene (6 bases). This sequence originates from a female donor with Graves disease. This sample comprised peripheral blood mononuclear cells (PBMCs), obtained at new diagnosis, from a patient treated with antithyroid drugs. CDR3 coding DNA: TGTGCCAGCAGCCCCGGACAGTTTCTGTACAATGAGCAGTTCTTC. This translates into CASSPGQFLYNEQFF.